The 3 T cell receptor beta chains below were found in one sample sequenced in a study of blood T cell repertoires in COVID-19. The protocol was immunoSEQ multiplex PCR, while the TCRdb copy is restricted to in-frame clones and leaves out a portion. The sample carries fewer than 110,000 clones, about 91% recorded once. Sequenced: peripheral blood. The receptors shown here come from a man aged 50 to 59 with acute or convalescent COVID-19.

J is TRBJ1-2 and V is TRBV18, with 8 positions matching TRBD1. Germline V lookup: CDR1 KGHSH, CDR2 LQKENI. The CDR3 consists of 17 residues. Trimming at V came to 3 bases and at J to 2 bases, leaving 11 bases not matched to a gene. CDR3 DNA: TGTGCCAGCTCACCGACGATTAACCGACAGGGGAACTATGGCTACACCTTC. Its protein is CASSPTINRQGNYGYTF.

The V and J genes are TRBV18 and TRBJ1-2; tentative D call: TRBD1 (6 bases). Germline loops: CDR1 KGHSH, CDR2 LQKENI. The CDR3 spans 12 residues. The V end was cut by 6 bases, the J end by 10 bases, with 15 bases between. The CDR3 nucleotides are TGTGCCAGCTCGCTCAACAGGGAATACTACACCTTC. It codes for CASSLNREYYTF.

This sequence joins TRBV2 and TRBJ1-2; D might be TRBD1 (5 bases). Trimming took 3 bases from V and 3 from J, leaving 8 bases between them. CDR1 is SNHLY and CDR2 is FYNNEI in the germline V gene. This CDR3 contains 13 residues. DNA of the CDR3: TGTGCCAGCAGTGAGGGGGGTGACTATGGCTACACCTTC. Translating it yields CASSEGGDYGYTF.